Shown below are 11 T cell receptor beta chains from a single sample sequenced in a study of cytomegalovirus exposure and HLA in healthy donors. Sequencing used immunoSEQ multiplex PCR; TCRdb keeps in-frame clones, though not all of them. This sample has about 55,000 clones, with 75% to 95% found just once. The source material was PBMCs. The receptor source for this set is a man between 18 and 35 years old in good health and CMV-seronegative.

V is TRBV28 and J is TRBJ2-7; D is perhaps TRBD1 (6 bases). Per the germline V gene, CDR1 is MDHEN and CDR2 is SYDVKM. The CDR3 is made up of 17 amino acids. Deletions cut 3 bases from V and 0 bases from J, with 18 bases between. CDR3: CASSFSWTASNSYEQYF. The DNA for the CDR3 is TGTGCCAGCAGTTTTTCATGGACAGCATCTAACTCCTACGAGCAGTACTTC.

The J gene is TRBJ2-1, the V gene TRBV5-1; 9 bases agree with TRBD2. This CDR3 is built from 17 residues. Losses at the gene ends were 0 bases for V and 3 bases for J; bases not matched to a gene: 7. Germline V gene data show CDR1 as SGHRS and CDR2 as YFSETQ. This CDR3 reads CASSLVGSGRNYNEQFF. The CDR3 DNA reads TGCGCCAGCAGCTTGGTAGGTAGCGGGAGAAACTACAATGAGCAGTTCTTC.

The gene calls are TRBV6-1 and TRBJ2-4; 16 bases map to TRBD2. V was pared by 0 bases and J by 8 bases, with 4 bases of the junction left unmatched. The CDR3 length is 17 residues. Germline values: CDR1 MNHNS, CDR2 SASEGT. CDR3 in DNA: TGTGCCAGCAGTGAAGCGGGACTAGCGGGAGGGAGGGACATTCAGTACTTC. Protein sequence: CASSEAGLAGGRDIQYF.

This clone was recorded a few times. The V call is TRBV11-2, the J call TRBJ2-7, with D possibly matching TRBD1 (5 bases). V was pared by 5 bases and J by 6 bases, with 8 bases between. The germline gives CDR1 SGHAT, CDR2 FQNNGV. This CDR3 contains 11 residues. CDR3 bases: TGTGCCAGCAGCCTTCAGGGCGAGCAGTACTTC. It is translated as CASSLQGEQYF. The variable domain in full, completed from reference TRBV11-2 and TRBJ2-7, reads EAGVAQSPRYKIIEKRQSVAFWCNPISGHATLYWYQQILGQGPKLLIQFQNNGVVDDSQLPKDRFSAERLKGVDSTLKIQPAKLEDSAVYLCASSLQGEQYFGPGTRLTVT.

This clone showed up just once. This rearrangement joins TRBV6-1 to TRBJ2-1; weak D call: TRBD2 (6 bases). This CDR3 is built from 15 residues. Germline V lookup: CDR1 MNHNS, CDR2 SASEGT. Deletions cut 1 base from V and 8 bases from J, with 15 bases between. The CDR3: CASSEVAGGADEQFF. CDR3 DNA sequence: TGTGCCAGCAGTGAAGTTGCGGGCGGGGCGGATGAGCAGTTCTTC.

The chain is built from TRBV19 and TRBJ2-5, with 11 positions matching TRBD2. V shed 5 bases and J 3 bases; nucleotides not matched to a gene: 5. Germline CDR1 reads LNHDA; CDR2 reads SQIVND (reference sequence). The CDR3 is 15 amino acids. The CDR3 spells CASSFGTSGKETQYF. DNA of the CDR3: TGTGCCAGTAGTTTCGGGACTAGCGGAAAAGAGACCCAGTACTTC.

The chain links TRBV4-1 to TRBJ2-3; D might be TRBD2 (6 bases). The V gene's germline CDR1 is MGHRA and CDR2 YSYEKL. CDR3 length: 14 amino acids. V lost 4 bases, J lost 2 bases, and 10 bases lay in between. The CDR3 bases are TGCGCCAGCAGCCTAGGGACTCCCACAGATACGCAGTATTTT. It encodes CASSLGTPTDTQYF.

J is TRBJ2-5 and V is TRBV5-1; 8 bases match TRBD1. The CDR3 sequence is 14 residues long. Trimming at V came to 2 bases and at J to 5 bases, leaving 5 bases not matched to a gene. Germline V gene data show CDR1 as SGHRS and CDR2 as YFSETQ. CDR3 amino acids: CASSLSGQGETQYF. The CDR3, as DNA: TGCGCCAGCAGCTTAAGCGGACAGGGTGAGACCCAGTACTTC. The full variable domain, with the rest looked up from reference TRBV5-1 and TRBJ2-5, is KAGVTQTPRYLIKTRGQQVTLSCSPISGHRSVSWYQQTPGQGLQFLFEYFSETQRNKGNFPGRFSGRQFSNSRSEMNVSTLELGDSALYLCASSLSGQGETQYFGPGTRLLVL.

The rearrangement joins TRBV7-9 to TRBJ2-3; 8 bases agree with TRBD2. V was pared by 1 base and J by 3 bases, with 6 bases of the junction left unmatched. This CDR3 is 16 amino acids long. Germline lookup yields CDR1 SEHNR and CDR2 FQNEAQ (reference sequence). As DNA, the CDR3 is TGTGCCAGCAGCTTAGATGGCGGGAGGATGACAGATACGCAGTATTTT. Residues: CASSLDGGRMTDTQYF.

The V and J genes are TRBV6-1 and TRBJ1-5; TRBD1 agrees at 9 bases. Germline CDR1 is MNHNS and CDR2 is SASEGT. This CDR3 has 15 residues. After removal of 4 bases from V and 3 bases from J, the junction contained 4 bases not matched to a gene. The CDR3 nucleotides read TGTGCCAGCAGTGGGACAGGGGCGAACAATCAGCCCCAGCATTTT. Translation: CASSGTGANNQPQHF.

The gene calls are TRBV29-1 and TRBJ1-2; 8 bases match TRBD1. The germline V gene encodes CDR1 SQVTM and CDR2 ANQGSEA. The V gene end was trimmed by 4 bases and the J gene end by 6 bases; junction bases not matched to a gene: 10. The CDR3 has 14 residues. This chain's CDR3 is CSVVVRGRGDGYTF. In DNA form, the CDR3 reads TGCAGCGTTGTAGTCAGGGGGCGTGGGGATGGCTACACCTTC.